This T cell receptor (beta chain) was retrieved from a study of CXCR3-negative and CXCR3-positive naive CD8 T cells. Background on the study: For each library, about 1.5 +/- 0.3 million TRB reads were obtained, 110 million to 150 million in total.

The CDR3 is 14 residues long. CDR1 is SGHDN, CDR2 FVKESK, per germline. As concerns this clonotype: What it binds is unknown.

The TRB cDNA libraries were prepared by 5' RACE with UMI labels. TCRdb derives one entry per CDR3 protein from the 5' RACE reads, leaving out DNA. The data include under 85,000 distinct CDR3 sequences; the top ten clones carry about 0.7%. Study-level points and caveats: The study found that naive CXCR3-negative and CXCR3-positive cells shared TRBV-TRBJ usage, while memory cells differed. CXCR3-positive naive cells carried more hydrophobic TRB CDR3s than CXCR3-negative naive cells did. High diversity, comparable across both naive subsets, contrasted with much lower diversity in memory CD8+ cells.

CD45RO-CCR7+CD27+CD95- marked naive CD8+ T cells. Source material: naive CXCR3+ CD8+ T cells from blood. Subset: CD45RO-CCR7+CD27+CD95- naive CD8+ T cells expressing CXCR3 (TNR3+). The V and J genes are TRBV14 and TRBJ2-1. The TCR comes from a human donor in good health. Some clones in this sample may be carry-over from other donors' samples. This CDR3 reads CASSQDWDFNEQFF.